This TCR beta chain was observed in a study of cytomegalovirus exposure and HLA in healthy donors. PCR involved 60 Vbeta and 13 Jbeta primers. Using immunoSEQ multiplex PCR, the repertoire was profiled, and TCRdb retains in-frame clones only, with some absent. The sample lists about 89,000 clones, around 64% occurring once. Germline-derived CDR1 and CDR2 are SGHRS and YFSETQ. This CDR3 region has 14 residues. Trimming stripped 0 bases from V and 2 bases from J, with 8 bases between. This receptor was obtained from a human donor in good health. This rearrangement joins TRBV5-1 to TRBJ2-5; TRBD1 is a possible D gene (5 bases). Sequencing used PBMCs. The CDR3 is CASSLGRGQETQYF. The DNA for the CDR3 is TGCGCCAGCAGCTTGGGTAGGGGTCAAGAGACCCAGTACTTC.